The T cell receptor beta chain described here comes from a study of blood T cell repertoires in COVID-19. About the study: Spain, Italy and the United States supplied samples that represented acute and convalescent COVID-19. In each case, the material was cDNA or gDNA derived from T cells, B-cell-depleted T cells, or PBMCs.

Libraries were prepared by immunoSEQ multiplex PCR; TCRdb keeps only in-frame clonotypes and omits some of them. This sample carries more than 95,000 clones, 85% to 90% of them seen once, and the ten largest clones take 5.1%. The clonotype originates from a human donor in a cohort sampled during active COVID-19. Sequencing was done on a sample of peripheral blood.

CDR3 region: CASSSSRGILLYEQYF. CDR3 sequence (DNA): TGCGCCAGCAGCTCGTCCAGGGGTATCCTACTCTACGAGCAGTACTTC. The chain uses TRBV4-1 and TRBJ2-7, with D possibly TRBD1 on 6 matching bases. Germline values: CDR1 MGHRA, CDR2 YSYEKL. The CDR3 spans 16 residues. Trimming left V 5 bases short and J 3 bases short, with 20 bases between.